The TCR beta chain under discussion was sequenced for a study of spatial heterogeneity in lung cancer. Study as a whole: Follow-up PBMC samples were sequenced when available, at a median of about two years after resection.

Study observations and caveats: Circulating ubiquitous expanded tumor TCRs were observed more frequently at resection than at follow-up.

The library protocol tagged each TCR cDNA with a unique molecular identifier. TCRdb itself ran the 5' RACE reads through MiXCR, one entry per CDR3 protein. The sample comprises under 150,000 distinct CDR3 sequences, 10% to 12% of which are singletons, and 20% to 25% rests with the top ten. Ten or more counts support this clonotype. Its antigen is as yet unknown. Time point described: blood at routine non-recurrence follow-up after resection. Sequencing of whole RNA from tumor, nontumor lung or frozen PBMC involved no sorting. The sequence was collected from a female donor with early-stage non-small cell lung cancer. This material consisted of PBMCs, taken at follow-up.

CDR3 sequence reads: CATSRDFAQQFF. The CDR3 DNA reads as TGTGCCACCAGCAGAGATTTTGCCCAGCAGTTCTTC. This sequence joins TRBV15 and TRBJ2-1; unclear D gene. V was cut by 0 bases and J by 11 bases, with 8 bases left in between. Germline-derived CDR1 and CDR2 are LNHNV and YYDKDF (reference sequence). The CDR3 is 12 amino acids.